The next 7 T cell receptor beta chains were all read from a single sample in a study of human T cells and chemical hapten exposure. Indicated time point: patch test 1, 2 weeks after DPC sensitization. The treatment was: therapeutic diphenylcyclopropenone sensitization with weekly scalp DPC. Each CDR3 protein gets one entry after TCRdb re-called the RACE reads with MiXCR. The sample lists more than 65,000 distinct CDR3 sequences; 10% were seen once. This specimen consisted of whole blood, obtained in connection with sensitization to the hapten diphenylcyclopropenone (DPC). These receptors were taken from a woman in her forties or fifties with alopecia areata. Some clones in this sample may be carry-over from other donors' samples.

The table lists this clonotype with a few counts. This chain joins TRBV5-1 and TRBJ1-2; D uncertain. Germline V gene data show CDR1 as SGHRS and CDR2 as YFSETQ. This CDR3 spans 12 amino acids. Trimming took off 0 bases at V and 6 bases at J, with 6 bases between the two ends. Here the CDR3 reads CASSLARDGYTF. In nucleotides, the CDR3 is TGCGCCAGCAGCTTGGCTAGGGATGGCTACACCTTC. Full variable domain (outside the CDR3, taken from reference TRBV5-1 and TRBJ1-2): KAGVTQTPRYLIKTRGQQVTLSCSPISGHRSVSWYQQTPGQGLQFLFEYFSETQRNKGNFPGRFSGRQFSNSRSEMNVSTLELGDSALYLCASSLARDGYTFGSGTRLTVV.

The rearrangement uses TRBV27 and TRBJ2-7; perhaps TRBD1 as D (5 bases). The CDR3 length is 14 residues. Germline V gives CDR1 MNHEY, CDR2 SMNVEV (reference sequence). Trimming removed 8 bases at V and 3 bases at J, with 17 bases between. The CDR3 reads CASRPTGSNYEQYF. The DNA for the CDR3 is TGTGCCAGCCGCCCCACAGGTTCTAACTACGAGCAGTACTTC.

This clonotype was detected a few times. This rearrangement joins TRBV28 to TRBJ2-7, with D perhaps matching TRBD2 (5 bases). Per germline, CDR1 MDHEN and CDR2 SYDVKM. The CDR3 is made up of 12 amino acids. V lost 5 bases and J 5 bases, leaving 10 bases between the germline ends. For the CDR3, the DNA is TGTGCCAGCAGTGTCGGACTGGACGAGCAGTACTTC. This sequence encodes CASSVGLDEQYF.

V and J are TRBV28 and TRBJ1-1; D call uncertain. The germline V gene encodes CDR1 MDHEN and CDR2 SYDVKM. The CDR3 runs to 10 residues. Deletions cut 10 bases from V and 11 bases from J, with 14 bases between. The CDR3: CATDGPDAFF. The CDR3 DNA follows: TGTGCCACTGACGGCCCGGACGCTTTCTTT.

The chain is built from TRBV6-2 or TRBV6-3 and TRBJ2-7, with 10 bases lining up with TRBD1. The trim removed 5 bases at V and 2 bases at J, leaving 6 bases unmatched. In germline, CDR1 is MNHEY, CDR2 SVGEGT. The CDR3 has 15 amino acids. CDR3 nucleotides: TGTGCCAGCAGTGAGACAGGGGGCCGGGCCTACGAGCAGTACTTC. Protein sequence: CASSETGGRAYEQYF.

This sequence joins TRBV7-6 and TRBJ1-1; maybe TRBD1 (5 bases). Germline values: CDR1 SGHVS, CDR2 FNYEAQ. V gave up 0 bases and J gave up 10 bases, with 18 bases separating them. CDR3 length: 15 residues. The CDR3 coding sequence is TGTGCCAGCAGCTTAGCCGGGACGGAGGTTGGGGGAGCTTTCTTT. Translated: CASSLAGTEVGGAFF.

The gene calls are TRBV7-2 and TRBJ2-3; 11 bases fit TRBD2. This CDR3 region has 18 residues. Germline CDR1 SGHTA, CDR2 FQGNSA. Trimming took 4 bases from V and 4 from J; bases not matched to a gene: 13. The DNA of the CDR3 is TGTGCCAGCAGCTCTACTAGCGGGAGAAGATCGAGACCAGATACGCAGTATTTT. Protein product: CASSSTSGRRSRPDTQYF. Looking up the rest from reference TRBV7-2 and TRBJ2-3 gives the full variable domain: GAGVSQSPSNKVTEKGKDVELRCDPISGHTALYWYRQSLGQGLEFLIYFQGNSAPDKSGLPSDRFSAERTGGSVSTLTIQRTQQEDSAVYLCASSSTSGRRSRPDTQYFGPGTRLTVL.